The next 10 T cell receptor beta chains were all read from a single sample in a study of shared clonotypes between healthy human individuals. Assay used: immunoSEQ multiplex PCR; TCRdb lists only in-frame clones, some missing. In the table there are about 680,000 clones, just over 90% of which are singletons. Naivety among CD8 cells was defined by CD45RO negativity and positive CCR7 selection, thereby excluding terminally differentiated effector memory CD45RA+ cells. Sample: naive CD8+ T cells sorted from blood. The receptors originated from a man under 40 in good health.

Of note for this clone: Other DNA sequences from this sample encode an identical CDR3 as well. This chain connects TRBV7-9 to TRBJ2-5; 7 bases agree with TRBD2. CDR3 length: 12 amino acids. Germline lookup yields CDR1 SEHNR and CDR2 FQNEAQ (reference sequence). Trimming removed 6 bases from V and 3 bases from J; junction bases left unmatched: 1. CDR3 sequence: CASSLAEETQYF. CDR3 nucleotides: TGTGCCAGCAGTCTAGCGGAAGAGACCCAGTACTTC.

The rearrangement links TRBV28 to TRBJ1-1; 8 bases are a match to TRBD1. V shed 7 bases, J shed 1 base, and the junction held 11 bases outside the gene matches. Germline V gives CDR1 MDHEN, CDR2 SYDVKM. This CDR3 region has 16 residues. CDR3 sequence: CASTTGVLGPNTEAFF. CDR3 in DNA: TGTGCCAGCACGACAGGGGTTCTGGGACCGAACACTGAAGCTTTCTTT.

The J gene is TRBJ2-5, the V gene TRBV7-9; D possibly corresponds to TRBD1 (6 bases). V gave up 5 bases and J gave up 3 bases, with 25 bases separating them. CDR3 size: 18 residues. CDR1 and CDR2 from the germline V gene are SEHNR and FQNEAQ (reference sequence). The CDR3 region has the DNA TGTGCCAGCAGCATATTAGTGGGAGAAGGACAGACAAAAGAGACCCAGTACTTC. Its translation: CASSILVGEGQTKETQYF. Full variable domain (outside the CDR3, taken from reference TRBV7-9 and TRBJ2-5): DTGVSQNPRHKITKRGQNVTFRCDPISEHNRLYWYRQTLGQGPEFLTYFQNEAQLEKSRLLSDRFSAERPKGSFSTLEIQRTEQGDSAMYLCASSILVGEGQTKETQYFGPGTRLLVL.

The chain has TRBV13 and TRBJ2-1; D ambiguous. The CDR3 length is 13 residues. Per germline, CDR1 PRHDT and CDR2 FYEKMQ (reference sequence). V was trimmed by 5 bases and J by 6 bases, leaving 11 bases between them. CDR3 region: CASSPPSRNEQFF. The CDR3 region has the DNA TGTGCCAGCAGCCCCCCTTCTCGCAATGAGCAGTTCTTC.

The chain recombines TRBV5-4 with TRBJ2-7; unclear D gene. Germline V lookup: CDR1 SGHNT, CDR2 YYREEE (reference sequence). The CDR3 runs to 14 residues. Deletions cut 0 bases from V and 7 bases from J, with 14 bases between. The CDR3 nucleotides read TGTGCCAGCAGCTTGGGGACCGCCCAAGGAGAGCAGTACTTC. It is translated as CASSLGTAQGEQYF.

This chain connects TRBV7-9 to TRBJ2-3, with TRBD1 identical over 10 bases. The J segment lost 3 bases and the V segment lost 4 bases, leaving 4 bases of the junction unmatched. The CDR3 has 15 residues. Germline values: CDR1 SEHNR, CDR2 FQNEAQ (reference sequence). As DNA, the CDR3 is TGTGCCAGCAGCTCACGGACAGGGGGGACAGATACGCAGTATTTT. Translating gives CASSSRTGGTDTQYF.

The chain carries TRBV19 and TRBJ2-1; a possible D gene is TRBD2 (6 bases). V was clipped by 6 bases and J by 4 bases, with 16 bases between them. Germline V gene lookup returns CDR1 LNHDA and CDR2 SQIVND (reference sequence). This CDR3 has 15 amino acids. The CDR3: CASSPVGGNYNEQFF. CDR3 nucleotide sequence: TGTGCCAGTAGCCCCGTGGGGGGTAATTACAATGAGCAGTTCTTC.

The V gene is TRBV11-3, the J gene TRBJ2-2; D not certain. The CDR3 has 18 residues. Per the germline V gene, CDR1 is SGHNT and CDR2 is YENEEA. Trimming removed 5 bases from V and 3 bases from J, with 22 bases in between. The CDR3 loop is CASSTHRTSGRDTGELFF. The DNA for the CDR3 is TGTGCCAGCAGCACACACCGCACCTCCGGCAGAGACACCGGGGAGCTGTTTTTT. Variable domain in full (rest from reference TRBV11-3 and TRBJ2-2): EAGVVQSPRYKIIEKKQPVAFWCNPISGHNTLYWYLQNLGQGPELLIRYENEEAVDDSQLPKDRFSAERLKGVDSTLKIQPAELGDSAVYLCASSTHRTSGRDTGELFFGEGSRLTVL.

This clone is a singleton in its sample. The CDR3 region is CASSSSGIQGEQFF. In DNA form, the CDR3 reads TGTGCCAGCAGTTCCAGCGGGATTCAGGGTGAGCAGTTCTTC. The chain recombines TRBV6-5 with TRBJ2-1, with 7 nucleotides matching TRBD2. The CDR3 spans 14 residues. The V and J ends lost 4 bases and 9 bases, in that order; junction bases with no gene match: 9. CDR1 is MNHEY, CDR2 SVGAGI, per germline.

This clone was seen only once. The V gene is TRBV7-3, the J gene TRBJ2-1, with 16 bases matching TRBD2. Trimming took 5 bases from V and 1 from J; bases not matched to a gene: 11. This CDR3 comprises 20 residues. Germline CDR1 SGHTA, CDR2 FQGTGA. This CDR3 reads CASSPTPGLAGGSSYNEQFF. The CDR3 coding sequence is TGTGCCAGCAGCCCTACCCCGGGACTAGCGGGAGGGTCTTCCTACAATGAGCAGTTCTTC.